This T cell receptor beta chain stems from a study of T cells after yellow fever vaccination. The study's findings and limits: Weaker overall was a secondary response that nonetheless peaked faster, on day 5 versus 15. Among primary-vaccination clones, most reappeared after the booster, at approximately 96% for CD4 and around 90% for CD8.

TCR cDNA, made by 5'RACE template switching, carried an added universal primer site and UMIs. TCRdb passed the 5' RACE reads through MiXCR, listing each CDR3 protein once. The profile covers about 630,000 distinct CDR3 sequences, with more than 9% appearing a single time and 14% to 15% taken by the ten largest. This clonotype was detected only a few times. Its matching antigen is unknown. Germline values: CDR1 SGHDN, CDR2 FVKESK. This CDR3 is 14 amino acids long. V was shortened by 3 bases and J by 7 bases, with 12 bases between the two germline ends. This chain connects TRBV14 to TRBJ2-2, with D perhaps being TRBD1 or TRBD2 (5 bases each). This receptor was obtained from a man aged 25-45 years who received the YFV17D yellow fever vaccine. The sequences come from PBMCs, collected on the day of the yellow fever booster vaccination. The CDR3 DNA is TGTGCCAGCAGCCAGACGGGGCTCCACGGGGAGCTGTTTTTT. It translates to CASSQTGLHGELFF.